These 21 T cell receptor beta chains originate from one sample sequenced in a study of shared clonotypes between healthy human individuals. Profiling relied on immunoSEQ multiplex PCR, and the TCRdb table lists in-frame clones only, not all of them. Here the sample spans hundreds of thousands of clones, over 60% being singletons. The sequenced material came from PBMCs. The receptors here all came from a woman in her forties in good health. Some clones in this sample may be carry-over from other donors' samples.

With respect to this clone: A far larger clone lies a single base away; this is likely a read error. The chain recombines TRBV30 with TRBJ2-2; the D gene is possibly TRBD1 (7 bases). The CDR3 length is 15 residues. Germline CDR1 and CDR2: GTSNPN and SVGIG (reference sequence). Trimming removed 5 bases at V and 0 bases at J, with 13 bases between. The CDR3 sequence is CAWEGGTANTGELFF. The CDR3 nucleotides read TGTGCCTGGGAAGGCGGGACAGCGAACACCGGGGAGCTGTTTTTT.

This clone was seen only a few times. The V gene is TRBV19, the J gene TRBJ2-3, with unresolved D. Trimming shortened V by 6 bases and J by 5 bases, and 12 bases separated the two germline ends. CDR3 size: 13 residues. Germline V gives CDR1 LNHDA, CDR2 SQIVND (reference sequence). CDR3 sequence reads: CASRGEGLDTQYF. CDR3 DNA: TGTGCCAGTAGAGGTGAAGGGTTAGATACGCAGTATTTT. The whole variable domain, filled in from reference TRBV19 and TRBJ2-3, reads DGGITQSPKYLFRKEGQNVTLSCEQNLNHDAMYWYRQDPGQGLRLIYYSQIVNDFQKGDIAEGYSVSREKKESFPLTVTSAQKNPTAFYLCASRGEGLDTQYFGPGTRLTVL.

V is TRBV13 and J is TRBJ2-7; D might be TRBD1 (5 bases). This CDR3 comprises 14 residues. The V end lost 5 bases, the J end lost 0 bases, and 11 bases lay between the germline ends. Germline CDR1 is PRHDT and CDR2 is FYEKMQ (reference sequence). In DNA, the CDR3 is TGTGCCAGCAGCCACCAGACAGCCTCCTACGAGCAGTACTTC. Protein sequence: CASSHQTASYEQYF. Variable domain in full (rest from reference TRBV13 and TRBJ2-7): AAGVIQSPRHLIKEKRETATLKCYPIPRHDTVYWYQQGPGQDPQFLISFYEKMQSDKGSIPDRFSAQQFSDYHSELNMSSLELGDSALYFCASSHQTASYEQYFGPGTRLTVT.

The chain has TRBV18 and TRBJ2-3, with D unclear. V lost 4 bases to trimming and J lost 0 bases, with 8 bases between them. This CDR3 comprises 14 residues. Germline CDR1 reads KGHSH; CDR2 reads LQKENI. The CDR3 DNA reads TGTGCCAGCTCACTTCAGGAAAGCACAGATACGCAGTATTTT. Translated: CASSLQESTDTQYF.

This rearrangement joins TRBV9 to TRBJ1-1; D remains ambiguous. The germline CDR1 and CDR2 sequences are SGDLS and YYNGEE. V was cut by 0 bases and J by 2 bases, with 8 bases left in between. This CDR3 comprises 14 residues. In nucleotides, the CDR3 is TGTGCCAGCAGCGTAGCTTCAGGAAACACTGAAGCTTTCTTT. Amino acids: CASSVASGNTEAFF.

This rearrangement joins TRBV7-6 to TRBJ2-2; D is unclear. With 0 bases removed from V and 8 bases from J, the gap between germline ends came to 7 bases. The germline V gene encodes CDR1 SGHVS and CDR2 FNYEAQ. The CDR3 spans 13 residues. CDR3 loop: CASSLAETGELFF. The CDR3 DNA sequence: TGTGCCAGCAGCTTAGCAGAGACTGGGGAGCTGTTTTTT.

DNA of the CDR3: TGTGCCATTAACCAACAGGGCCCGGGTGGCTACACCTTC. Translation gives CAINQQGPGGYTF. The genes are TRBV10-3 and TRBJ1-2, with D possibly matching TRBD1 (6 bases). Germline V lookup: CDR1 ENHRY, CDR2 SYGVKD. The length of the CDR3 is 13 residues. V was clipped by 9 bases and J by 7 bases, with 18 bases between them.

The rearrangement joins TRBV5-6 to TRBJ2-2; 8 bases are a match to TRBD1. The CDR3 is 13 residues long. Germline V gives CDR1 SGHDT, CDR2 YYEEEE. V shed 3 bases and J 7 bases; nucleotides not matched to a gene: 2. CDR3 nucleotides: TGTGCCAGCAGCTGGACAGGGAGCGGGGAGCTGTTTTTT. The encoded protein is CASSWTGSGELFF.

The chain joins TRBV2 to TRBJ1-3; D remains ambiguous. Germline CDR1 and CDR2: SNHLY and FYNNEI. V lost 3 bases, J lost 0 bases, and 6 bases lay in between. The CDR3 is made up of 14 amino acids. The CDR3 region is CASSDRFSGNTIYF. CDR3 bases: TGTGCCAGCAGTGACCGGTTCTCTGGAAACACCATATATTTT. Looking up the rest from reference TRBV2 and TRBJ1-3 gives the full variable domain: EPEVTQTPSHQVTQMGQEVILRCVPISNHLYFYWYRQILGQKVEFLVSFYNNEISEKSEIFDDQFSVERPDGSNFTLKIRSTKLEDSAMYFCASSDRFSGNTIYFGEGSWLTVV.

This clone was observed once. V gene TRBV19 combines with J gene TRBJ1-2; weak D call: TRBD1 (6 bases). CDR3 length: 15 amino acids. V lost 6 bases and J lost 0, with 14 bases in between. Germline assignment: CDR1 LNHDA and CDR2 SQIVND (reference sequence). CDR3 sequence: CASSPGQITNYGYTF. For the CDR3, the DNA is TGTGCCAGTAGCCCCGGACAGATCACTAACTATGGCTACACCTTC.

The rearrangement uses TRBV2 and TRBJ1-1, with D possibly being TRBD1 (5 bases). Germline lookup yields CDR1 SNHLY and CDR2 FYNNEI. Trimming shortened V by 6 bases and J by 0 bases, and 17 bases separated the two germline ends. This CDR3 has 16 residues. The DNA of the CDR3 is TGTGCCAGCAGCGCCACTTGGGGGGGGATGAACACTGAAGCTTTCTTT. Translation: CASSATWGGMNTEAFF.

This clone appeared many times. The chain is built from TRBV5-8 and TRBJ1-2; a weak D match, TRBD1 (6 bases). Looked up from germline, CDR1 is SGHTS and CDR2 is YDEGEE. This CDR3 region has 14 residues. The ends were cut back, 9 bases at V and 0 bases at J, with 15 bases in the middle. The CDR3 is CATRQELANYGYTF. The CDR3 DNA reads TGTGCCACCCGACAGGAACTCGCTAACTATGGCTACACCTTC.

As concerns this clone: Other DNA sequences in the sample encode the same CDR3. The genes are TRBV10-3 and TRBJ2-2, with TRBD1 as a possible D gene (6 bases). Trimming took 6 bases from V and 2 from J, leaving 13 bases between them. CDR3 size: 15 residues. Germline-derived CDR1 and CDR2 are ENHRY and SYGVKD. The CDR3 here is CAIRPGQGNTGELFF. CDR3 sequence (DNA): TGTGCCATCAGACCGGGACAAGGAAACACCGGGGAGCTGTTTTTT.

This chain joins TRBV6-5 and TRBJ2-5, with D perhaps assigned TRBD1 or TRBD2 (5 bases each). Trimming cost V 5 bases and J 5 bases, with 18 bases left between them. Germline CDR1 is MNHEY and CDR2 is SVGAGI. CDR3 length: 15 amino acids. Written as DNA, the CDR3 is TGTGCCAGCAGTAACCGGGACCAATCGATGGAGACCCAGTACTTC. Encoded protein: CASSNRDQSMETQYF.

This clone was recorded once. The CDR3 here is CAWRIQGFQAFF. The DNA for the CDR3 is TGTGCCTGGAGGATACAGGGGTTCCAAGCTTTCTTT. This sequence joins TRBV30 and TRBJ1-1; 7 bases map to TRBD1. Germline V lookup: CDR1 GTSNPN, CDR2 SVGIG (reference sequence). V lost 3 bases, J lost 9 bases, and 7 bases stayed unmatched. The CDR3 sequence is 12 residues long.

This clone turned up a few times. The chain combines TRBV6-4 with TRBJ2-3, with TRBD2 matching over 9 bases. Looked up from germline, CDR1 is MRHNA and CDR2 is SNTAGT. The CDR3 is 14 residues long. The ends lost 3 bases at V and 11 bases at J; junction bases unmatched: 9. The CDR3 reads CASSDSGGLGLQYF. CDR3 bases: TGTGCCAGCAGTGATAGCGGGGGCCTTGGGTTGCAGTATTTT.

This rearrangement joins TRBV27 to TRBJ2-1, with TRBD2 identical over 9 bases. The CDR3 is made up of 16 amino acids. Unmatched junction bases numbered 15, after V lost 10 bases and J lost 5 bases. Per the germline V gene, CDR1 is MNHEY and CDR2 is SMNVEV (reference sequence). CDR3 nucleotide sequence: TGTGCCAACCACCTGGCGGCGGGAGGGAAAGACAATGAGCAGTTCTTC. Translating it yields CANHLAAGGKDNEQFF.

This clone has only a few counts. This may be a read error, as it is one base from a much larger clone. This sequence joins TRBV30 and TRBJ2-5; TRBD2 agrees at 16 bases. The assigned J gene may be wrong: the sequence end matches TRBJ2-7 better. This CDR3 contains 18 residues. Germline V CDR1 and CDR2: GTSNPN, SVGIG (reference sequence). CDR3 in amino acids: CAWSNPGLAGGSSYEQYF. The CDR3 coding sequence is TGTGCCTGGAGTAATCCGGGACTAGCGGGAGGGTCCTCCTACGAGCAGTACTTC.

This chain connects TRBV7-6 to TRBJ2-7; weak D call: TRBD1 (6 bases). Deletions cut 1 base from V and 2 bases from J, with 12 bases between. The CDR3 loop spans 15 amino acids. Germline CDR1 reads SGHVS; CDR2 reads FNYEAQ. CDR3 amino acids: CASSLDDRSAYEQYF. CDR3 sequence (DNA): TGTGCCAGCAGCTTAGACGACAGGTCAGCCTACGAGCAGTACTTC.

This clone came up a few times. V gene TRBV29-1 combines with J gene TRBJ2-3; D call uncertain. Per the germline V gene, CDR1 is SQVTM and CDR2 is ANQGSEA. The CDR3 totals 14 residues. Between the trimmed V and J ends, which lost 0 bases and 6 bases, there was a span of 13 bases. CDR3 in DNA: TGCAGCGTTGAAGATACGTTATGGTTTGATACGCAGTATTTT. Its protein is CSVEDTLWFDTQYF.

The chain combines TRBV27 with TRBJ2-1, with D perhaps TRBD1 or TRBD2 (5 bases each). CDR3 length: 16 amino acids. V dropped 0 bases and J dropped 5 bases, with 14 bases sitting between them. Germline lookup yields CDR1 MNHEY and CDR2 SMNVEV (reference sequence). CDR3 nucleotide sequence: TGTGCCAGCAGTTTATCACGGGGTTTGGGGCACAATGAGCAGTTCTTC. This codes for CASSLSRGLGHNEQFF.